These T cell receptor beta chains were read from a single sample in a study of OX40 agonist ivuxolimab in advanced cancers. Clones were read by immunoSEQ multiplex PCR, and TCRdb kept only the in-frame ones, dropping some. Of 30,000 to 35,000 clones listed, 89% are singletons. The material sequenced was CD4+ or CD8+ T cells sorted from blood, taken in a trial of the OX40 agonist ivuxolimab. These receptors were obtained from an adult with an advanced solid tumor such as melanoma, head and neck, liver or kidney cancer. CDR3s include the opening cysteine and the closing phenylalanine or tryptophan. Fields, in order: clone size, D gene, V gene, J gene, CDR3 protein, CDR3 DNA. The D gene is left open where the match is weak. Size tells how often a clone was seen (once, few, many) or the class of an expanded clone, and some rows leave it out.

NA	NA	TRBV6-5	TRBJ2-5	CAGSRQLQETQYF	TGTGCCGGCAGTCGACAGTTGCAAGAGACCCAGTACTTC
few	NA	TRBV27	TRBJ1-2	CASRARSFYGYTF	TGTGCCAGCAGGGCCAGGTCGTTTTATGGCTACACCTTC
NA	NA	TRBV6-4	TRBJ1-4	CASSRWENEKLFF	TGTGCCAGCAGTCGGTGGGAAAATGAAAAACTGTTTTTT
NA	NA	TRBV29-1	TRBJ1-1	CSVDRDFTEAFF	TGCAGCGTTGACAGGGATTTCACTGAAGCTTTCTTT
NA	NA	TRBV5-6	TRBJ2-3	CASSRQVHTDTQYF	TGTGCCAGCAGCCGACAGGTCCACACAGATACGCAGTATTTT
NA	NA	TRBV5-4	TRBJ2-2	CASSPFGPGELFF	TGTGCCAGCAGCCCATTTGGCCCCGGGGAGCTGTTTTTT
NA	TRBD1	TRBV6-6	TRBJ1-1	CASRGDREDTEAFF	TGTGCCAGCAGAGGCGACAGGGAGGACACTGAAGCTTTCTTT
NA	NA	TRBV18	TRBJ1-1	CASSPRRQQLNTEAFF	TGTGCCAGCTCACCCCGACGGCAGCAGTTGAACACTGAAGCTTTCTTT
once	TRBD2	TRBV19	TRBJ2-1	CASSMGGSGIGEQFF	TGTGCCAGTAGTATGGGCGGGAGCGGTATCGGTGAGCAGTTCTTC
once	NA	TRBV18	TRBJ2-5	CASSPVFTGQETQYF	TGTGCCAGCTCACCAGTCTTTACTGGCCAAGAGACCCAGTACTTC
NA	NA	TRBV7-9	TRBJ2-3	CASRPWVRDTQYF	TGTGCCAGCAGACCTTGGGTTAGAGATACGCAGTATTTT
NA	TRBD1	TRBV5-1	TRBJ2-2	CASSTGQGNTGELFF	TGCGCCAGCAGCACGGGACAGGGGAACACCGGGGAGCTGTTTTTT
NA	NA	TRBV20-1	TRBJ1-5	CSATGNQPQHF	TGCAGTGCGACAGGCAATCAGCCCCAGCATTTT
NA	TRBD1	TRBV28	TRBJ2-5	CASRVLGGQGLGTQYF	TGTGCCAGCAGAGTTTTAGGGGGACAGGGACTCGGGACCCAGTACTTC
NA	TRBD1	TRBV30	TRBJ2-5	CAWAGQGRVTQYF	TGTGCCTGGGCCGGACAGGGAAGGGTGACCCAGTACTTC
NA	TRBD2	TRBV19	TRBJ2-3	CASSRRTSGLTDTQYF	TGTGCCAGTAGTAGACGGACTAGCGGACTCACAGATACGCAGTATTTT
NA	NA	TRBV4-2	TRBJ2-5	CASSQDQGGRQETQYF	TGTGCCAGCAGCCAAGATCAAGGAGGGAGGCAAGAGACCCAGTACTTC
NA	TRBD2	TRBV9	TRBJ2-2	CASSVAGTSLPGELFF	TGTGCCAGCAGCGTAGCTGGGACTAGCCTCCCCGGGGAGCTGTTTTTT
NA	NA	TRBV2	TRBJ2-5	CASSLYGTPQRETQYF	TGTGCCAGCAGTTTATACGGGACTCCTCAGCGAGAGACCCAGTACTTC
once	NA	TRBV18	TRBJ2-1	CASSPDYQSANEQFF	TGTGCCAGCTCACCCGACTACCAGAGTGCGAATGAGCAGTTCTTC
NA	TRBD2	TRBV28	TRBJ2-1	CASSATSGRVLDEQFF	TGTGCCAGCAGTGCTACTAGCGGGAGGGTTTTGGATGAGCAGTTCTTC